The 32 T cell receptor beta chains reported below all come from one sample, sequenced in a study of CD8 T cells in Susac syndrome. RNA amounts of about 0.5 to 1 ug underwent reverse transcription with random hexamers. TCRdb re-called the immunoSEQ multiplex PCR reads with MiXCR, one entry per CDR3 protein. The table has about 180,000 distinct CDR3 sequences, about 95% seen once; the top ten hold about 0.16%. Sequencing was done on a sample of CD8+ T cells from PBMCs. The receptors were sampled from a human donor with multiple sclerosis.

This clonotype was seen a handful of times. The CDR3 sequence is CASSFDRDYGYTF. The CDR3 bases are TGTGCCAGCAGTTTCGACAGGGACTATGGCTACACCTTC. The V call is TRBV12-3 or TRBV12-4, the J call TRBJ1-2; 7 positions agree with TRBD1. This CDR3 contains 13 residues. Trimming removed 3 bases from V and 3 bases from J; junction bases left unmatched: 1.

The chain links TRBV4-1 to TRBJ2-7, with D hard to call. CDR3 length equals 15 residues. Germline V gene sequence: CDR1 MGHRA, CDR2 YSYEKL. The V end was cut by 5 bases, the J end by 0 bases, with 14 bases between. The CDR3 loop reads CASSGSGASSYEQYF. CDR3 in DNA: TGCGCCAGCAGCGGGTCAGGCGCTAGCTCCTACGAGCAGTACTTC.

This chain connects TRBV3-1 to TRBJ2-3, with 9 bases that match TRBD2. The CDR3 runs 14 residues. V shed 3 bases, J shed 4 bases, and the junction held 2 bases outside the gene matches. Germline V gene sequence: CDR1 LGHDT, CDR2 YNNKEL (reference sequence). The CDR3 loop is CASSQGLAADTQYF. The CDR3 DNA sequence: TGTGCCAGCAGCCAGGGACTAGCTGCAGATACGCAGTATTTT.

The V and J genes are TRBV14 and TRBJ2-1, with 7 positions matching TRBD2. Germline V gene data show CDR1 as SGHDN and CDR2 as FVKESK. V was pared by 5 bases and J by 9 bases, with 7 bases of the junction left unmatched. The CDR3 loop spans 13 amino acids. The CDR3: CASSRGLVVEQFF. CDR3 sequence (DNA): TGTGCCAGCAGCAGAGGACTAGTGGTTGAGCAGTTCTTC.

This CDR3 reads CSARGTGTGGFSGYEQYF. In nucleotides, the CDR3 is TGCAGTGCTAGAGGAACCGGGACAGGGGGCTTTTCAGGCTACGAGCAGTACTTC. The V and J genes are TRBV20-1 and TRBJ2-7, with 12 bases that match TRBD1. Germline V CDR1 and CDR2: DFQATT, SNEGSKA (reference sequence). The CDR3 has 18 residues. The V segment lost 1 base and the J segment 3 bases; nucleotides outside the gene matches: 13.

V is TRBV6-5 and J is TRBJ2-3; no clear D. V lost 4 bases to trimming and J lost 2 bases, with 10 bases between them. CDR1 and CDR2 from the germline V gene are MNHEY and SVGAGI. This CDR3 has 14 residues. The CDR3, as DNA: TGTGCCAGCAGTTCGGGCCCCATCACAGATACGCAGTATTTT. This gives the protein CASSSGPITDTQYF.

This sequence joins TRBV13 and TRBJ2-7; 7 nucleotides match TRBD1. The V and J ends lost 5 bases and 4 bases, in that order; junction bases with no gene match: 8. Germline lookup yields CDR1 PRHDT and CDR2 FYEKMQ (reference sequence). The CDR3 is made up of 14 amino acids. In DNA, the CDR3 is TGTGCCAGCAGCGCAACGGGACAGTCTTACGAGCAGTACTTC. Translating gives CASSATGQSYEQYF.

This clonotype showed up just once. The V gene is TRBV20-1, the J gene TRBJ2-7; D may be TRBD2 (5 bases). V lost 1 base to trimming and J lost 2 bases, with 12 bases between them. This CDR3 has 14 amino acids. Germline V lookup: CDR1 DFQATT, CDR2 SNEGSKA (reference sequence). The CDR3 protein is CSARAPGSPYEQYF. CDR3 bases: TGCAGTGCTAGAGCCCCGGGGAGTCCCTACGAGCAGTACTTC.

The chain employs TRBV15 and TRBJ2-4, with TRBD1 as a possible D gene (5 bases). This CDR3 contains 11 residues. Germline loops: CDR1 LNHNV, CDR2 YYDKDF (reference sequence). V lost 0 bases to trimming and J lost 12 bases, with 6 bases between them. In nucleotides, the CDR3 is TGTGCCACCAGCAGAGATGGGGCTCAGTACTTC. Its protein product is CATSRDGAQYF.

CDR3 region: CASSLYGVPDQPQHF. In nucleotides, the CDR3 is TGTGCCAGCAGCTTATATGGGGTTCCCGATCAGCCCCAGCATTTT. The chain couples TRBV11-2 to TRBJ1-5; D gene ambiguous. The germline V and J ends were trimmed by 2 bases and 5 bases, with 13 bases remaining between them. Germline V gene data show CDR1 as SGHAT and CDR2 as FQNNGV. This CDR3 contains 15 residues.

This chain connects TRBV5-1 to TRBJ2-2; D is undetermined. This CDR3 is built from 15 residues. Per germline, CDR1 SGHRS and CDR2 YFSETQ. The V gene lost 0 bases and the J gene lost 0 bases, with 6 bases spanning the gap. The CDR3 bases are TGCGCCAGCAGCTTGGGTAGGACGAACACCGGGGAGCTGTTTTTT. It is translated as CASSLGRTNTGELFF.

The CDR3 here is CSARDRLAGADTQYF. CDR3 coding DNA: TGCAGTGCTAGAGATCGGCTAGCGGGAGCAGATACGCAGTATTTT. The V call is TRBV20-1, the J call TRBJ2-3, with 10 bases matching TRBD2. With 0 bases clipped from V and 4 bases from J, the junction kept 4 bases outside the gene matches. This CDR3 has 15 residues. CDR1 is DFQATT, CDR2 SNEGSKA, per germline (reference sequence).

This chain uses TRBV6-6 with TRBJ2-1; 9 bases map to TRBD1. This CDR3 comprises 15 residues. CDR1 is MNHNY, CDR2 SVGAGI, per germline (reference sequence). With V trimmed by 7 bases and J by 7 bases, 11 bases remained unmatched. DNA of the CDR3: TGTGCCAGCACCCTCTGGGGACAGGGTGGGAATGAGCAGTTCTTC. Translated: CASTLWGQGGNEQFF.

The chain is built from TRBV30 and TRBJ2-5; the match to TRBD2 covers 13 bases. This CDR3 spans 15 amino acids. The germline CDR1 and CDR2 sequences are GTSNPN and SVGIG (reference sequence). After removal of 2 bases from V and 5 bases from J, the junction contained 5 bases not matched to a gene. CDR3 DNA: TGTGCCTGGAGTTTAGGACTAGCGGGAGCTGAGACCCAGTACTTC. It codes for CAWSLGLAGAETQYF. Combining the CDR3 with reference TRBV30 and TRBJ2-5 gives the whole variable domain SQTIHQWPATLVQPVGSPLSLECTVEGTSNPNLYWYRQAAGRGLQLLFYSVGIGQISSEVPQNLSASRPQDRQFILSSKKLLLSDSGFYLCAWSLGLAGAETQYFGPGTRLLVL.

The CDR3 loop reads CASTVGQGGVETQYF. The DNA for the CDR3 is TGTGCCAGCACCGTCGGACAGGGCGGAGTGGAGACCCAGTACTTC. The chain combines TRBV12-3 or TRBV12-4 with TRBJ2-5; 8 nucleotides match TRBD1. Trimming took 7 bases from V and 5 from J; bases not matched to a gene: 12. There are 15 residues in the CDR3.

This sequence joins TRBV5-1 and TRBJ2-1; possibly TRBD2 for D (6 bases). This CDR3 spans 16 amino acids. Deletions cut 1 base from V and 4 bases from J, with 15 bases between. Germline values: CDR1 SGHRS, CDR2 YFSETQ. The CDR3 is CASSLNPGEQYNEQFF. The CDR3 coding sequence is TGCGCCAGCAGCTTGAACCCGGGGGAGCAATACAATGAGCAGTTCTTC.

This clonotype has a handful of counts. This chain connects TRBV27 to TRBJ1-2, with a weak D call TRBD1 (5 bases). The ends were cut back, 6 bases at V and 3 bases at J, with 11 bases in the middle. Looked up from germline, CDR1 is MNHEY and CDR2 is SMNVEV (reference sequence). The CDR3 runs 13 residues. CDR3 sequence reads: CASSPTGDYGYTF. CDR3 bases: TGTGCCAGCAGCCCGACGGGGGACTATGGCTACACCTTC.

The chain recombines TRBV25-1 with TRBJ2-7; TRBD1 or TRBD2 may be the D gene (5 bases each). The CDR3 spans 14 residues. The germline CDR1 and CDR2 sequences are MGHDK and SYGVNS. V lost 3 bases and J 5 bases, leaving 14 bases between the germline ends. CDR3 region: CASSDPGTMDEQYF. CDR3 DNA: TGTGCCAGCAGTGATCCAGGGACCATGGACGAGCAGTACTTC.

This clonotype was observed a single time. The chain combines TRBV27 with TRBJ2-5, with D uncertain. The CDR3 totals 14 residues. V lost 1 base and J lost 2, with 8 bases in between. Germline V lookup: CDR1 MNHEY, CDR2 SMNVEV (reference sequence). CDR3 amino acids: CASSLWAKQETQYF. For the CDR3, the DNA is TGTGCCAGCAGTTTATGGGCAAAACAAGAGACCCAGTACTTC.

V and J are TRBV12-3 or TRBV12-4 and TRBJ2-2; TRBD2 might be the D (6 bases). V was shortened by 5 bases and J by 4 bases, with 17 bases between the two germline ends. The CDR3 sequence is 16 residues long. The CDR3 region has the DNA TGTGCCAGCAGTCCCAGACTAGGAGAAAGCACCGGGGAGCTGTTTTTT. It yields the protein CASSPRLGESTGELFF.

The rearrangement uses TRBV2 and TRBJ2-1, with a possible D match to TRBD2 (6 bases). This CDR3 is built from 18 residues. V lost 0 bases to trimming and J lost 3 bases, with 18 bases between them. Germline V lookup: CDR1 SNHLY, CDR2 FYNNEI. CDR3 in amino acids: CASSEASGLGVYYNEQFF. In DNA form, the CDR3 reads TGTGCCAGCAGTGAAGCGAGCGGGTTAGGCGTATACTACAATGAGCAGTTCTTC.

V gene TRBV5-1 combines with J gene TRBJ2-3, with 8 bases matching TRBD2. V lost 1 base and J lost 1; bases outside the gene matches: 2. The CDR3 loop spans 15 amino acids. Germline V gene sequence: CDR1 SGHRS, CDR2 YFSETQ. This chain's CDR3 is CASSLRSGGTDTQYF. CDR3 nucleotides: TGCGCCAGCAGCTTGCGTAGCGGGGGCACAGATACGCAGTATTTT.

This sequence joins TRBV20-1 and TRBJ2-7; TRBD1 is a possible D gene (6 bases). This CDR3 is 11 amino acids long. The V and J ends lost 3 bases and 6 bases respectively, with 9 bases between them. The V gene's germline CDR1 is DFQATT and CDR2 SNEGSKA (reference sequence). CDR3 nucleotides: TGCAGTGCTAGGCAGGGGCGCGAGCAGTACTTC. Its protein product is CSARQGREQYF.

The rearrangement links TRBV4-1 to TRBJ2-1; no firm D call. The V and J ends lost 0 bases and 0 bases respectively, with 9 bases between them. Germline CDR1 reads MGHRA; CDR2 reads YSYEKL. The length of the CDR3 is 16 residues. This chain's CDR3 is CASSQDPGVSYNEQFF. DNA of the CDR3: TGCGCCAGCAGCCAAGACCCGGGCGTCTCCTACAATGAGCAGTTCTTC.

This chain connects TRBV7-2 to TRBJ2-1; 9 positions agree with TRBD2. After removal of 1 base from V and 8 bases from J, the junction contained 9 bases not matched to a gene. CDR3 size: 16 residues. Looked up from germline, CDR1 is SGHTA and CDR2 is FQGNSA. The CDR3 DNA follows: TGTGCCAGCAGCTTAGGGTGGCGGGGGGGTAGGGATGAGCAGTTCTTC. Translating gives CASSLGWRGGRDEQFF.

The rearrangement joins TRBV5-1 to TRBJ1-1, with D possibly TRBD1 on 5 matching bases. Germline CDR1 and CDR2: SGHRS and YFSETQ. This CDR3 is 14 amino acids long. V was shortened by 2 bases and J by 6 bases, with 14 bases between the two germline ends. The CDR3 is CASSFEPPGPEAFF. In nucleotides, the CDR3 is TGCGCCAGCAGCTTTGAACCCCCGGGACCTGAAGCTTTCTTT.

The chain recombines TRBV27 with TRBJ2-7; tentatively, D is TRBD1 or TRBD2 (6 bases each). Trimming removed 2 bases at V and 5 bases at J, with 16 bases between. The CDR3 is made up of 15 amino acids. From germline, CDR1 is MNHEY and CDR2 SMNVEV (reference sequence). This CDR3 is CASSLSWGAGNEQYF. The CDR3 DNA reads TGTGCCAGCAGTTTAAGCTGGGGGGCTGGGAACGAGCAGTACTTC.

The chain employs TRBV20-1 and TRBJ1-1; 7 bases match TRBD1. J gave up 13 bases and V 4 bases, and 6 bases lay outside the gene matches. The CDR3 loop spans 10 amino acids. Germline assignment: CDR1 DFQATT and CDR2 SNEGSKA (reference sequence). The CDR3 protein is CSAIRQGDFF. The CDR3 DNA reads TGCAGTGCTATTCGGCAGGGGGATTTCTTT.

This chain joins TRBV5-1 and TRBJ1-2, with D tentatively TRBD1 (6 bases). This CDR3 has 14 residues. Trimming cost V 4 bases and J 3 bases, with 13 bases left between them. Germline loops: CDR1 SGHRS, CDR2 YFSETQ. The CDR3 is CASSQDSNYYGYTF. CDR3 nucleotides: TGCGCCAGCAGCCAGGACAGTAACTACTATGGCTACACCTTC.

The V and J genes are TRBV19 and TRBJ2-1, with 8 bases matching TRBD1. CDR1 and CDR2 from the germline V gene are LNHDA and SQIVND (reference sequence). The CDR3 sequence is 14 residues long. V was clipped by 4 bases and J by 9 bases; unmatched bases: 8. The CDR3 spells CASSTGTGYFEQFF. CDR3 DNA sequence: TGTGCCAGTAGTACCGGGACAGGATATTTTGAGCAGTTCTTC.

The rearrangement joins TRBV28 to TRBJ2-7, with D possibly TRBD2 on 6 matching bases. The CDR3 is 14 amino acids. CDR1 MDHEN and CDR2 SYDVKM come from the germline V gene. V was clipped by 8 bases and J by 2 bases, with 16 bases between them. Here the CDR3 reads CASREQGSPYEQYF. CDR3 in DNA: TGTGCCAGCCGGGAGCAGGGTTCGCCCTACGAGCAGTACTTC.

V and J are TRBV5-6 and TRBJ1-5; possible D gene TRBD1, 5 bases. This CDR3 is built from 13 residues. The germline gives CDR1 SGHDT, CDR2 YYEEEE. V shed 1 base and J shed 4 bases, with 6 bases lying between them. CDR3 bases: TGTGCCAGCAGCTTGAAGGGGAATCAGCCCCAGCATTTT. Its protein is CASSLKGNQPQHF. Using reference TRBV5-6 and TRBJ1-5 for the parts outside the CDR3, the full variable domain is DAGVTQSPTHLIKTRGQQVTLRCSPKSGHDTVSWYQQALGQGPQFIFQYYEEEERQRGNFPDRFSGHQFPNYSSELNVNALLLGDSALYLCASSLKGNQPQHFGDGTRLSIL.